The 20 T cell receptor beta chains in this list originate from one sample, sequenced in a study of blood T cells in healthy people across ages. The use of a sample-barcoded 5' primer and a J-beta primer mix characterized a second PCR of 7 to 11 cycles. Via MiXCR, TCRdb re-called the 5' RACE reads, giving one row per CDR3 protein. The table records about 640,000 distinct CDR3 sequences, roughly three fifths of them present only once. The sample comprised blood. These receptors all stem from a man aged 55 to 69 in good health.

V and J are TRBV7-2 and TRBJ2-1, with unresolved D. This CDR3 region has 17 residues. Deletions cut 2 bases from V and 0 bases from J, with 14 bases between. The germline V gene encodes CDR1 SGHTA and CDR2 FQGNSA. The CDR3 reads CASSLLGPLSSYNEQFF. The CDR3, as DNA: TGTGCCAGCAGCTTATTGGGTCCCTTGAGCTCCTACAATGAGCAGTTCTTC. Complete variable domain (other parts from reference TRBV7-2 and TRBJ2-1): GAGVSQSPSNKVTEKGKDVELRCDPISGHTALYWYRQSLGQGLEFLIYFQGNSAPDKSGLPSDRFSAERTGGSVSTLTIQRTQQEDSAVYLCASSLLGPLSSYNEQFFGPGTRLTVL.

The rearrangement links TRBV6-2 or TRBV6-3 to TRBJ2-1; D ambiguous. Germline-derived CDR1 and CDR2 are MNHEY and SVGEGT. The ends were cut back, 6 bases at V and 5 bases at J, with 8 bases in the middle. The CDR3 extends over 12 amino acids. The CDR3 sequence: CASSSRNNEQFF. The CDR3 DNA follows: TGTGCCAGCAGCTCCCGAAACAATGAGCAGTTCTTC.

This sequence joins TRBV29-1 and TRBJ2-7; no firm D call. The V and J ends lost 2 bases and 0 bases respectively, with 8 bases between them. Germline-derived CDR1 and CDR2 are SQVTM and ANQGSEA. The CDR3 runs to 13 residues. CDR3 in DNA: TGCAGCGTTGAACACGGAATCTCCTACGAGCAGTACTTC. Its protein is CSVEHGISYEQYF.

A few counts support this clonotype. This chain links TRBV5-1 with TRBJ2-1; 8 nucleotides match TRBD2. The germline V gene encodes CDR1 SGHRS and CDR2 YFSETQ. Unmatched junction bases numbered 14, after V lost 4 bases and J lost 5 bases. CDR3 length equals 17 residues. Here the CDR3 reads CASSTVPESGGNNEQFF. CDR3 sequence (DNA): TGCGCCAGCAGCACTGTCCCGGAAAGCGGGGGTAACAATGAGCAGTTCTTC.

This clonotype was counted only a few times. The rearrangement uses TRBV6-5 and TRBJ2-7; 8 nucleotides match TRBD1. The CDR3 contains 13 residues. CDR1 is MNHEY and CDR2 is SVGAGI in the germline V gene. Trimming cost V 10 bases and J 1 base; bases outside gene matches: 6. The CDR3 nucleotides are TGTGCCATAAGCCGGGACAGGTCCTACGAGCAGTACTTC. Encoded protein: CAISRDRSYEQYF.

The V and J genes are TRBV20-1 and TRBJ1-1; 7 nucleotides line up with TRBD1. J was trimmed by 8 bases and V by 5 bases; bases with no gene match: 14. The CDR3 extends over 14 amino acids. In germline, CDR1 is DFQATT, CDR2 SNEGSKA (reference sequence). CDR3 sequence reads: CSARGGAGLTEAFF. DNA of the CDR3: TGCAGTGCTCGAGGGGGCGCGGGTCTCACCGAAGCTTTCTTT.

This chain uses TRBV6-5 with TRBJ1-1; D not certain. The germline CDR1 and CDR2 sequences are MNHEY and SVGAGI. The germline V and J ends were trimmed by 0 bases and 3 bases, with 11 bases remaining between them. CDR3 length equals 15 residues. CDR3 region: CASSYSLRLDTEAFF. DNA for the CDR3: TGTGCCAGCAGTTACTCGTTAAGGTTGGACACTGAAGCTTTCTTT.

This clonotype showed up just a few times. The chain recombines TRBV5-1 with TRBJ2-4; tentatively, D is TRBD1 or TRBD2 (5 bases each). The CDR3 spans 19 residues. The germline V gene has CDR1 SGHRS and CDR2 YFSETQ. V lost 0 bases and J 0 bases, leaving 19 bases between the germline ends. The CDR3 loop is CASSLAGTTGPLAKNIQYF. In nucleotides, the CDR3 is TGCGCCAGCAGCTTGGCAGGGACCACCGGGCCATTAGCCAAAAACATTCAGTACTTC.

As concerns this clonotype: This may stem from a read error, because a much larger clone lies one nucleotide away. The chain employs TRBV4-1 and TRBJ2-1, with 8 bases lining up with TRBD1. The germline V gene has CDR1 MGHRA and CDR2 YSYEKL. There are 16 residues in the CDR3. CDR3 region: CASRQDPRGQYNEQFF. For the CDR3, the DNA is TGCGCCAGCCGCCAAGATCCCAGGGGGCAATACAATGAGCAGTTCTTC.

This clonotype showed up just a few times. This chain connects TRBV4-2 to TRBJ2-2; D gene ambiguous. The CDR3 covers 14 residues. Per germline, CDR1 LGHNA and CDR2 YNFKEQ. The V gene lost 3 bases and the J gene lost 1 base, with 6 bases spanning the gap. This CDR3 is CASSHGVNTGELFF. The DNA of the CDR3 is TGTGCCAGCAGCCATGGTGTGAACACCGGGGAGCTGTTTTTT.

This clonotype occurred a few times. The chain employs TRBV27 and TRBJ2-1; D possibly corresponds to TRBD2 (6 bases). The CDR3 is 15 amino acids. Germline CDR1 reads MNHEY; CDR2 reads SMNVEV (reference sequence). V lost 2 bases, J lost 7 bases, and 15 bases lay in between. For the CDR3, the DNA is TGTGCCAGCAGTTTAATGGGGGGTGGATTAAATGAGCAGTTCTTC. This codes for CASSLMGGGLNEQFF.

In this sample, this clonotype turned up a few times. The rearrangement links TRBV12-3 or TRBV12-4 to TRBJ1-1; possible D gene TRBD1, 6 bases. V was clipped by 1 base and J by 10 bases, with 10 bases between them. This CDR3 contains 12 residues. The CDR3 is CASSLEGRGAFF. The DNA of the CDR3 is TGTGCCAGCAGTTTAGAGGGCAGGGGAGCTTTCTTT.

This clonotype was observed a handful of times. V is TRBV20-1 and J is TRBJ2-5; D uncertain. V lost 1 base and J 7 bases, leaving 19 bases between the germline ends. The CDR3 has 15 amino acids. In germline, CDR1 is DFQATT, CDR2 SNEGSKA (reference sequence). The CDR3 here is CSARVLTSALGTQYF. CDR3 DNA: TGCAGTGCTAGAGTTTTGACGTCTGCCCTGGGGACCCAGTACTTC.

V usage is TRBV28 and J usage is TRBJ1-4; 9 bases match TRBD1. The germline CDR1 and CDR2 sequences are MDHEN and SYDVKM. V was pared by 9 bases and J by 6 bases, with 11 bases of the junction left unmatched. The CDR3 contains 15 residues. Here the CDR3 reads CASTSPGTGYEKLFF. The CDR3 DNA reads TGTGCCAGTACAAGCCCCGGGACAGGGTATGAAAAACTGTTTTTT.

In the case of this clonotype: A much larger clone lies one base from this, so it may be a read error. The genes are TRBV14 and TRBJ2-7; 9 bases agree with TRBD2. Germline V lookup: CDR1 SGHDN, CDR2 FVKESK. The CDR3 has 16 amino acids. Trimming took 4 bases from V and 5 from J; bases not matched to a gene: 12. The CDR3 DNA sequence: TGTGCCAGCAGCCTACGCGGGGGGGCCCGGACCAACGAGCAGTACTTC. The encoded protein is CASSLRGGARTNEQYF. The full variable domain, completed using reference TRBV14 and TRBJ2-7, is EAGVTQFPSHSVIEKGQTVTLRCDPISGHDNLYWYRRVMGKEIKFLLHFVKESKQDESGMPNNRFLAERTGGTYSTLKVQPAELEDSGVYFCASSLRGGARTNEQYFGPGTRLTVT.

This chain's CDR3 is CASSTTSGGAHNEQFF. The CDR3 coding sequence is TGTGCCAGCTCAACCACTAGCGGGGGGGCCCACAATGAGCAGTTCTTC. The chain links TRBV18 to TRBJ2-1; 13 nucleotides line up with TRBD2. Germline loops: CDR1 KGHSH, CDR2 LQKENI. CDR3 length: 16 residues. V lost 5 bases to trimming and J lost 5 bases; unmatched junction nucleotides: 6.

The V gene is TRBV10-3, the J gene TRBJ2-7; unclear D gene. The length of the CDR3 is 11 residues. With 6 bases removed from V and 2 bases from J, the gap between germline ends came to 5 bases. The germline gives CDR1 ENHRY, CDR2 SYGVKD. The CDR3 DNA reads TGTGCCATCAGCCAGGCCTACGAGCAGTACTTC. Encoded protein: CAISQAYEQYF.

V and J are TRBV19 and TRBJ2-7; D may be TRBD1 (5 bases). With 6 bases removed from V and 0 bases from J, the gap between germline ends came to 12 bases. The CDR3 contains 14 residues. Germline V gene sequence: CDR1 LNHDA, CDR2 SQIVND (reference sequence). The CDR3 sequence is CASREQADSYEQYF. The CDR3 DNA reads as TGTGCCAGTAGAGAACAGGCAGACTCCTACGAGCAGTACTTC.

The chain carries TRBV12-3 or TRBV12-4 and TRBJ2-1, with D possibly TRBD2 on 6 matching bases. The CDR3 covers 15 residues. The germline V and J ends were trimmed by 5 bases and 5 bases, with 16 bases remaining between them. The CDR3 reads CASSPPGTGDNEQFF. CDR3 in DNA: TGTGCCAGCAGTCCTCCAGGCACGGGGGACAATGAGCAGTTCTTC.

The genes are TRBV28 and TRBJ2-1, with D possibly matching TRBD1 (5 bases). V lost 3 bases, J lost 5 bases, and 11 bases lay in between. Germline CDR1 reads MDHEN; CDR2 reads SYDVKM. The CDR3 is made up of 14 amino acids. The CDR3 reads CASSFILQDNEQFF. The DNA of the CDR3 is TGTGCCAGCAGTTTTATCTTACAGGACAATGAGCAGTTCTTC.